These T cell receptor beta chains were read from a single sample in a study of OX40 agonist ivuxolimab in advanced cancers. The table came from immunoSEQ multiplex PCR; TCRdb's copy has only in-frame clones and leaves some out. The sample yields about 64,000 clones, about 80% seen once. Sequences were derived from CD4+ or CD8+ T cells sorted from blood, sampled in a trial of the OX40 agonist ivuxolimab. Every receptor here comes from an adult with an advanced solid tumor such as melanoma, head and neck, liver or kidney cancer. Both conserved end residues are part of each CDR3. A D gene is named only where the DNA matches it firmly. Some rows have no size entry. The others give once, few or many, or a class for an expanded clone.

clone_size d_call j_call v_call cdr3_aa cdr3_nt
NA NA TRBJ2-2 TRBV11-3 CASSKGQSVGELFF TGTGCCAGCAGTAAAGGACAGTCTGTCGGGGAGCTGTTTTTT
NA TRBD1 TRBJ1-2 TRBV4-1 CASSTRTGYGYGYTF TGCGCCAGCAGCACTCGGACAGGGTATGGCTATGGCTACACCTTC
NA TRBD1 TRBJ1-5 TRBV19 CASSTDGQGGQPQHF TGTGCCAGTAGTACCGATGGACAGGGTGGCCAGCCCCAGCATTTT
few TRBD1 TRBJ1-6 TRBV6-6 CASRPRGLIDSPLHF TGTGCCAGCAGACCCAGGGGGCTGATAGATTCACCCCTCCACTTT
NA NA TRBJ1-6 TRBV30 CAWRRSNSPLHF TGTGCCTGGAGAAGGAGTAATTCACCCCTCCACTTT
once NA TRBJ2-7 TRBV5-6 CASSWDRYEQYF TGTGCCAGCAGCTGGGACCGCTACGAGCAGTACTTC
NA TRBD1 TRBJ2-7 TRBV11-2 CASSPRDSSYEQYF TGTGCCAGCAGCCCACGGGACAGCTCCTACGAGCAGTACTTC
NA NA TRBJ1-1 TRBV7-2 CASSGSPANTEAFF TGTGCCAGCAGCGGTTCACCAGCGAACACTGAAGCTTTCTTT
few NA TRBJ1-2 TRBV9 CASSGGLENYGYTF TGTGCCAGCAGCGGAGGGTTGGAGAACTATGGCTACACCTTC
NA NA TRBJ1-5 TRBV12-1 CASRITTAYSNQPQHF TGTGCCAGCAGGATCACGACAGCTTATAGCAATCAGCCCCAGCATTTT
once TRBD1 TRBJ1-1 TRBV18 CASSRDRVNTEAFF TGTGCCAGCTCACGAGACAGGGTGAACACTGAAGCTTTCTTT
NA NA TRBJ2-1 TRBV4-1 CASSHIMDNEQFF TGCGCCAGCAGCCATATCATGGACAATGAGCAGTTCTTC
NA NA TRBJ2-7 TRBV4-1 CASSQGEGREQYF TGCGCCAGCAGCCAAGGAGAAGGTAGGGAGCAGTACTTC
NA NA TRBJ2-2 TRBV4-3 CASSQNSGTNTGELFF TGCGCCAGCAGCCAAAATAGCGGAACGAACACCGGGGAGCTGTTTTTT
NA NA TRBJ1-1 TRBV11-2 CASSLVADTEAFF TGTGCCAGCAGCTTAGTGGCAGACACTGAAGCTTTCTTT
NA TRBD2 TRBJ2-3 TRBV5-6 CASSRGLAGVGDTQYF TGTGCCAGCAGCAGAGGACTAGCGGGAGTTGGAGATACGCAGTATTTT
NA NA TRBJ1-1 TRBV2 CASNSQNTEAFF TGTGCCAGCAACTCCCAGAACACTGAAGCTTTCTTT
once TRBD1 TRBJ1-2 TRBV2 CASSRDRAVRGYTF TGTGCCAGCAGTAGGGACAGGGCGGTACGAGGCTACACCTTC
NA NA TRBJ1-2 TRBV5-4 CASSLEGGFANYGYTF TGTGCCAGCAGCTTGGAAGGGGGTTTCGCTAACTATGGCTACACCTTC
NA NA TRBJ2-3 TRBV4-2 CASSQDLIRREGGTDTQYF TGTGCCAGCAGCCAAGATCTCATACGGAGGGAAGGGGGCACAGATACGCAGTATTTT
NA NA TRBJ1-3 TRBV4-1 CASSQAGAGNTIYF TGCGCCAGCAGCCAAGCAGGGGCTGGAAACACCATATATTTT
once TRBD1 TRBJ2-4 TRBV5-6 CASSAGTGDIQYF TGTGCCAGCAGCGCCGGGACAGGGGACATTCAGTACTTC
NA NA TRBJ2-3 TRBV19 CASTPSRGAGTQYF TGTGCCAGTACCCCCTCCCGGGGAGCCGGTACGCAGTATTTT
NA TRBD1 TRBJ2-5 TRBV2 CASSGQGAPLETQYF TGTGCCAGCAGTGGTCAGGGGGCGCCTTTAGAGACCCAGTACTTC
NA NA TRBJ1-4 TRBV4-3 CASSQDLRSEKLFF TGCGCCAGCAGCCAAGATCTGCGGAGCGAAAAACTATTTTTT
NA NA TRBJ1-2 TRBV6-5 CASKLGGGNYGYTF TGTGCCAGCAAGTTAGGAGGGGGTAACTATGGCTACACCTTC
NA NA TRBJ2-5 TRBV7-7 CASSLGGIETQYF TGTGCCAGCAGCTTAGGGGGTATAGAGACCCAGTACTTC
NA NA TRBJ1-2 TRBV18 CASSPGYGSGYTF TGTGCCAGCTCACCGGGCTATGGGAGTGGCTACACCTTC
NA NA TRBJ1-4 TRBV2 CASSVFGDNEKLFF TGTGCCAGCAGTGTTTTCGGGGATAATGAAAAACTGTTTTTT
NA NA TRBJ2-7 TRBV4-3 CASSQDRGSYEQYF TGCGCCAGCAGCCAAGATCGGGGAAGCTACGAGCAGTACTTC
few TRBD2 TRBJ2-7 TRBV5-1 CASSLTPAQAGEQYF TGCGCCAGCAGCTTGACGCCAGCCCAAGCGGGGGAGCAGTACTTC
NA NA TRBJ1-2 TRBV30 CAWRSGTAAYGYTF TGTGCCTGGAGATCCGGGACGGCCGCCTATGGCTACACCTTC
once TRBD1 TRBJ2-2 TRBV19 CASRQGTNTGELFF TGTGCCAGTCGACAGGGGACGAACACCGGGGAGCTGTTTTTT
NA NA TRBJ2-1 TRBV19 CASSRLDRTYNEQFF TGTGCCAGTAGTAGATTAGACAGGACCTACAATGAGCAGTTCTTC
once TRBD1 TRBJ1-4 TRBV28 CASSTTGEEEKLFF TGTGCCAGCAGTACGACAGGGGAGGAAGAAAAACTGTTTTTT
NA NA TRBJ2-5 TRBV19 CASSIGPGRETQYF TGTGCCAGTAGTATTGGTCCCGGCCGGGAGACCCAGTACTTC
NA NA TRBJ1-3 TRBV10-3 CAISSLGPGNTIYF TGTGCCATCAGCTCCTTGGGGCCTGGAAACACCATATATTTT
NA NA TRBJ2-3 TRBV5-1 CASSLPGTTDTQYF TGCGCCAGCAGCTTGCCGGGGACCACAGATACGCAGTATTTT
NA NA TRBJ2-1 TRBV9 CASSVGSNNEQFF TGTGCCAGCAGCGTAGGGTCTAACAATGAGCAGTTCTTC
NA NA TRBJ1-4 TRBV27 CASSPYVNEKLFF TGTGCCAGCAGTCCTTATGTAAATGAAAAACTGTTTTTT
NA TRBD2 TRBJ2-7 TRBV6-5 CASSDGLARNEQYF TGTGCCAGCAGTGACGGACTAGCGCGCAACGAGCAGTACTTC
NA TRBD1 TRBJ2-1 TRBV5-1 CASSWSGQGSPYNEQFF TGCGCCAGCAGCTGGTCGGGACAGGGAAGCCCCTACAATGAGCAGTTCTTC
NA TRBD1 TRBJ2-7 TRBV9 CASSPRTGTYEQYF TGTGCCAGCAGCCCCCGGACAGGGACCTACGAGCAGTACTTC
NA NA TRBJ2-3 TRBV7-3 CASSPTPTDTQYF TGTGCCAGCAGCCCTACCCCCACAGATACGCAGTATTTT
NA NA TRBJ2-5 TRBV5-1 CASSLGRVQETQYF TGCGCCAGCAGCCTGGGACGGGTCCAAGAGACCCAGTACTTC
NA NA TRBJ1-2 TRBV6-1 CASRGWEGYHGYTF TGTGCCAGCAGGGGGTGGGAGGGGTATCATGGCTACACCTTC
NA TRBD1 TRBJ1-2 TRBV7-9 CASSASGTALYGYTF TGTGCCAGCAGCGCCTCCGGGACAGCCCTCTATGGCTACACCTTC
NA NA TRBJ2-1 TRBV5-6 CASSFSQGNEQFF TGTGCCAGCAGCTTCTCGCAGGGTAATGAGCAGTTCTTC
NA NA TRBJ1-2 TRBV14 CASSQRDNYGYTF TGTGCCAGCAGCCAAAGGGACAACTATGGCTACACCTTC